This T cell receptor beta chain was recorded in a study of CD8 T cells in ankylosing spondylitis. Study results and limitations: Disease-linked clones displayed a CD8+ phenotype and appeared relatively rarely in peripheral blood. Within ankylosing spondylitis blood, a TCR beta motif made up of eight or nine highly homologous variants appeared to be characteristic. Reactive arthritis synovial fluid and blood previously showed some of these motif variants.

TCRdb fed the 5' RACE reads into MiXCR, producing one record per CDR3 protein. Of roughly 400,000 distinct CDR3 sequences listed, about a fifth are singletons. As regards this clonotype: Its matching antigen is unknown.

Germline V gene sequence: CDR1 MNHEY, CDR2 SVGEGT. Trimming took 2 bases from V and 5 from J, leaving 13 bases between them. The CDR3 is 15 residues long. Sequencing was carried out using blood, either unsorted or a sorted T cell fraction (not recorded which). This clonotype originated in a male donor with ankylosing spondylitis. This chain connects TRBV6-2 or TRBV6-3 to TRBJ1-5; D might be TRBD1 (6 bases). The CDR3 DNA reads as TGTGCCAGCAGTTACCGATCGGGGGGCGATCAGCCCCAGCATTTT. Its translation is CASSYRSGGDQPQHF.